Reported below is one T cell receptor (beta chain). The clone's antigen remains unknown. No base-level quality is on record; no much larger clone is a single base apart. This sample was included in a study of blood T cell repertoires in COVID-19 (dated by TCRdb to 2020 to 2021). For the study in its entirety: The collaborator samples originated in the United States, Italy and Spain and spanned the acute and convalescent phases of COVID-19. Samples were obtained from the ongoing ImmuneRACE study (first 160 participants) and from over 1,000 subjects provided by 6 global collaborators. The dataset comprised deeply sampled blood TCRbeta repertoires from subjects exposed to, actively infected with, or recovered from COVID-19. The material from the prospective study consisted of cDNA or gDNA derived from T cells, B-cell-depleted T cells, or PBMCs. Where available, HLA class I and class II types were obtained from metadata supplied by the sample provider rather than from assay-based typing. A de-identified subject ID, COVID-19 status, age in years and sex were almost always included in the sample metadata. The repertoires were made available in a free public database intended to serve as a resource for research on the immune response to SARS-CoV-2. Summary of the overall study and its limitations: How much clinical and demographic metadata was included differed by source and by participant, and the metadata was provided uncurated.

The collaborating institutions used their own protocols to collect whole blood in K2EDTA tubes. Collaborator samples were shipped for TCRbeta analysis as frozen whole blood, isolated PBMCs, or DNA extracted from either sample type. Unmatched junction bases come to 9, with V trimmed by 3 bases and J by 2 bases. From the cysteine through the phenylalanine, the CDR3 covers 16 amino acids. Solely the CDR3 DNA is kept, with 48 bases framed from the first base. The germline V gene supplies CDR1 SGHRS and CDR2 YFSETQ. TCRbeta CDR3 regions were amplified from genomic DNA by means of the immunoSEQ Assay, a bias-controlled multiplex PCR. The authors processed their data as follows. The number of nucleated cells in each sample was estimated by amplification of reference gene primers within the assay. To quantify the absolute abundance of each unique TCRbeta CDR3 rearrangement, sequence reads were collapsed and filtered. For each sample, productive Simpson clonality was calculated by taking the square root of Simpson's diversity index across productive rearrangements. Not all clones reach the TCRdb copy of this immuneACCESS table, which keeps in-frame sequences only. Checked studies attribute under half of the gap to unresolved V genes and leave the rest unexplained. The D gene and trimming were derived from the DNA, and the V and J assignments and clone size from that table. Within this sample are more than 200,000 clones, with more than 70% of them counted one time only. The ten most abundant clones make up more than 6.5% of the sample.

This receptor chain uses TRBV5-1 and TRBJ2-3, and 7 bases in between align with TRBD2. Sequencing input: peripheral blood. The clonotype comes from a man aged 35-49 years with active or convalescent COVID-19. The CDR3 reads as follows: CASSYYSGSFTDTQYF. The DNA reads TGCGCCAGCAGCTACTATAGCGGGTCATTCACAGATACGCAGTATTTT.